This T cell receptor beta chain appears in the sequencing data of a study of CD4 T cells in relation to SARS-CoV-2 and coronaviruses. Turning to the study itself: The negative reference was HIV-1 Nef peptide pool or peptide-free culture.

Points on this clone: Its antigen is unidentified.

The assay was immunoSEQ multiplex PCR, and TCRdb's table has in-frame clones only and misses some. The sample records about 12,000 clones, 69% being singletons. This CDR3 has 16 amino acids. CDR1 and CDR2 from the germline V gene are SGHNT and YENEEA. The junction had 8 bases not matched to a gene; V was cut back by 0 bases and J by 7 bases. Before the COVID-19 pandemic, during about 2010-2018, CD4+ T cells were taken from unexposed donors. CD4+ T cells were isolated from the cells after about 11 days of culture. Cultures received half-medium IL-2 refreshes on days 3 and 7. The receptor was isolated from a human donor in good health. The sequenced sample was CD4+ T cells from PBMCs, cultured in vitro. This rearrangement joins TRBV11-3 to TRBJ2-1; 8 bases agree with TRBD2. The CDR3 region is CASSLDGLGLENEQFF. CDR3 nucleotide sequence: TGTGCCAGCAGCTTAGATGGGTTGGGACTAGAGAATGAGCAGTTCTTC.